This is a list of T cell receptor beta chains from one sample in a study of Ad26.COV2.S vaccination and SARS-CoV-2 variants. Generated by immunoSEQ multiplex PCR, the TCRdb table keeps only in-frame clones and is missing some. The sample gives some 45,000 clones, 65% to 90% of which show up once; less than 50% is in the top ten. This sample comprised peripheral blood, obtained after recovery from COVID-19. The source of these receptors is a human donor who had recovered from COVID-19. The conserved cysteine and the conserved F or W are not part of the CDR3 here.

J,V,CDR3
TRBJ2-5,TRBV9,ASSVAASWETQY
TRBJ1-1,TRBV6-5,ASRARQGTEAF
TRBJ1-2,TRBV20-1,SASSGNGYT
TRBJ2-4,TRBV6-5,ASSSPSGGQNIQY
TRBJ2-5,TRBV7-9,ASSSPSTNRLQETQY
TRBJ2-4,TRBV5-6,ASSLRAGAKNIQY
TRBJ2-6,TRBV5-6,ASSWVGVSSGANVLT
TRBJ1-1,TRBV6-5,ASSHSPRTEAF
TRBJ2-7,TRBV19,ASSVSSGPLSSYEQY
TRBJ2-1,TRBV9,ASSVLAGGLMSSYNEQF
TRBJ2-3,TRBV6-5,ASSRRELTDTQY
TRBJ1-4,TRBV25-1,ASSEYLVEKLF
TRBJ1-4,TRBV9,ASSAGTGSNEKLF
TRBJ2-5,TRBV2,ASSENWQETQY
TRBJ1-2,TRBV12-5,ASGLKGQQRGYGYT
TRBJ2-7,TRBV11-2,ASSPALDEQY
TRBJ2-5,TRBV7-2,ASSLDRGLQETQY
TRBJ2-1,TRBV10-3,ATWTGTGTYNEQF
TRBJ2-3,TRBV11-2,ASSLEPGLGTQY
TRBJ1-1,TRBV6-5,ASSPTENTEAF
TRBJ1-4,TRBV6-5,ASSSGWKKLF
TRBJ1-2,TRBV24-1,ATSDLRGYT
TRBJ1-1,TRBV6-5,ASQALGANTEAF
TRBJ1-5,TRBV5-1,ASSLDGSNQPQH
TRBJ1-6,TRBV5-5,ASSIAGSYNSPLH
TRBJ2-5,TRBV21-1,ASSKTARGGETQY
TRBJ1-6,TRBV5-4,ASTPLRGEAPLH
TRBJ2-3,TRBV6-6,ASSTSGGFIDTQY
TRBJ2-3,TRBV19,ASTRTRTDTQY
TRBJ1-2,TRBV3-1/TRBV3-2,ASSHATGFYGYT
TRBJ2-5,TRBV9,ASSTTSGGTETQY
TRBJ1-2,TRBV5-1,ASSLEAYGYT
TRBJ1-2,TRBV6-4,ASSDTGASYGYT
TRBJ2-2,TRBV10-3,AISGRLAANTGELF
TRBJ2-3,TRBV7-9,ASTLSDVRGTDTQY
TRBJ2-5,TRBV5-6,ASSYWGGLAETQY
TRBJ1-1,TRBV6-5,ASSHGPQGAF
TRBJ1-2,TRBV20-1,SAGDRGYT
TRBJ1-5,TRBV19,ASRPGTGVNQPQH
TRBJ1-1,TRBV5-1,ASSFGLRMNTEAF
TRBJ2-1,TRBV7-8,ASIPPIGDRFNEQF
TRBJ1-1,TRBV28,ASSWGGVDTEAF
TRBJ2-3,TRBV28,ASSLRTSGIDTQY
TRBJ2-1,TRBV6-4,ASSMGGTEQF
TRBJ1-5,TRBV5-6,ASTCREPQH
TRBJ2-1,TRBV7-8,ASSENTGGIYNEQF
TRBJ1-2,TRBV5-1,ASRGANYGYT
TRBJ1-4,TRBV27,ASRYPGEKLF
TRBJ2-7,TRBV21-1,ASPRRGQDWQY
TRBJ2-5,TRBV7-7,ASSDSVRTYQETQY
TRBJ1-2,TRBV11-2,ASSLEPGTTYGYT
TRBJ1-2,TRBV6-5,ASGSREGYGYT
TRBJ1-1,TRBV3-1/TRBV3-2,ASSQDSGITEAF
TRBJ2-7,TRBV6-1,ASSEATSGSGYEQY
TRBJ1-1,TRBV6-5,ASTQSNAEAF
TRBJ2-1,TRBV19,AARTSGRYNEQF
TRBJ1-5,TRBV19,ASSRASRSSNQPQH
TRBJ1-2,TRBV25-1,ASSPGRSYT